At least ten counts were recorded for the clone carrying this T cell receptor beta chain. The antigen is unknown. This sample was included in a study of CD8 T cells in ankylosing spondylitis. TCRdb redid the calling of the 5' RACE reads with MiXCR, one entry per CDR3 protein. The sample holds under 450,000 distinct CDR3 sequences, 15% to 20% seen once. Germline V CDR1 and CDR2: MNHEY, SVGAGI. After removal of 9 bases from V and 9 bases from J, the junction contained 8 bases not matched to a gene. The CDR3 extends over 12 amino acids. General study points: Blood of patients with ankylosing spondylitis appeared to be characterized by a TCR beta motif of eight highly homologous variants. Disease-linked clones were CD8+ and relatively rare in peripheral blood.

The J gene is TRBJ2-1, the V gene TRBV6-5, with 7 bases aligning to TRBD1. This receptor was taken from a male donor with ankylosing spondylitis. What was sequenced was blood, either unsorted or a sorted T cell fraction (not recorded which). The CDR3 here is CASSRGNGEQFF. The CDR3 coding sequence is TGTGCCAGTTCCAGGGGGAATGGTGAGCAGTTCTTC.